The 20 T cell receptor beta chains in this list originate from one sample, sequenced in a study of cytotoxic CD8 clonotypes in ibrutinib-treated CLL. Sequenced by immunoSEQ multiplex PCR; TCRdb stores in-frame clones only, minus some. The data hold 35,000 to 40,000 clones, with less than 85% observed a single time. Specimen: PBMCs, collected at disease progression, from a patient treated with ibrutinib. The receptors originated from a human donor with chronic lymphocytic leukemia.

CDR3 in amino acids: CASSDADSLSYEQYF. CDR3 coding DNA: TGTGCCAGCAGTGATGCCGACAGCCTCTCCTACGAGCAGTACTTC. The chain is built from TRBV11-2 and TRBJ2-7; tentatively, D is TRBD1 (5 bases). This CDR3 comprises 15 residues. V gave up 6 bases and J gave up 0 bases, with 15 bases separating them. The V gene's germline CDR1 is SGHAT and CDR2 FQNNGV. Looking up the rest from reference TRBV11-2 and TRBJ2-7 gives the full variable domain: EAGVAQSPRYKIIEKRQSVAFWCNPISGHATLYWYQQILGQGPKLLIQFQNNGVVDDSQLPKDRFSAERLKGVDSTLKIQPAKLEDSAVYLCASSDADSLSYEQYFGPGTRLTVT.

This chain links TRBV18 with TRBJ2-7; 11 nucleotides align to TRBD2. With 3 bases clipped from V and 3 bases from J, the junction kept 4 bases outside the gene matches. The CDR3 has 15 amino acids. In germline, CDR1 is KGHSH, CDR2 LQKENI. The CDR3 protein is CASSPRTSGYYEQYF. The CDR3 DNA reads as TGTGCCAGCTCACCCCGGACTAGCGGGTACTACGAGCAGTACTTC.

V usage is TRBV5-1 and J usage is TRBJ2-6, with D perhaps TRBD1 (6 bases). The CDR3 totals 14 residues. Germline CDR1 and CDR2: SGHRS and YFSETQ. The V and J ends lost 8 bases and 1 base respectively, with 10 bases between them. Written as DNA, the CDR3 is TGCGCCAGTCGAGGGGGATCTGGGGCCAACGTCCTGACTTTC. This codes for CASRGGSGANVLTF. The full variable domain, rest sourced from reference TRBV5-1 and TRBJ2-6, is KAGVTQTPRYLIKTRGQQVTLSCSPISGHRSVSWYQQTPGQGLQFLFEYFSETQRNKGNFPGRFSGRQFSNSRSEMNVSTLELGDSALYLCASRGGSGANVLTFGAGSRLTVL.

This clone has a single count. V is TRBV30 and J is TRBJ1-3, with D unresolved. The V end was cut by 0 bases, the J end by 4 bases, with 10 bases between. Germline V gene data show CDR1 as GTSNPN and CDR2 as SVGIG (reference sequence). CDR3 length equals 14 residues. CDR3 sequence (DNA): TGTGCCTGGAGTGTAAGGGCCGGAGGAAACACCATATATTTT. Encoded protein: CAWSVRAGGNTIYF.

The CDR3 spells CASSEDLYRLDRALWAFF. As DNA, the CDR3 is TGCGCCAGCAGTGAGGACCTTTACAGGCTGGACAGGGCTCTGTGGGCTTTCTTT. The chain joins TRBV10-2 to TRBJ1-1; 8 nucleotides agree with TRBD1. This CDR3 is built from 18 residues. Germline CDR1 is WSHSY and CDR2 is SAAADI. V gave up 2 bases and J gave up 11 bases; unmatched junction bases: 22.

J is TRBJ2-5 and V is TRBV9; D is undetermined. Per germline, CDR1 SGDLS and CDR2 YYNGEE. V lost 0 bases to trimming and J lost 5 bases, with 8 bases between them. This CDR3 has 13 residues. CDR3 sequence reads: CASSVGRLETQYF. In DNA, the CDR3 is TGTGCCAGCAGCGTAGGACGGTTGGAGACCCAGTACTTC.

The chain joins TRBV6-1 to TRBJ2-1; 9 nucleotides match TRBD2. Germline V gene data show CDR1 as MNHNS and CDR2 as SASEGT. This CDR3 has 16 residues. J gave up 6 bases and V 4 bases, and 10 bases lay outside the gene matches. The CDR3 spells CASSVLSGRMGNEQFF. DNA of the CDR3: TGTGCCAGCAGTGTCCTTAGCGGGAGAATGGGCAATGAGCAGTTCTTC.

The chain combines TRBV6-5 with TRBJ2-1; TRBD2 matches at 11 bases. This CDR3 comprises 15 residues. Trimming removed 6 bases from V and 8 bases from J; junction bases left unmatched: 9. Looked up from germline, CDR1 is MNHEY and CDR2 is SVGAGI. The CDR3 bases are TGTGCCAGCAGGGGGTTAGCGGGAGGGCGCGATGAGCAGTTCTTC. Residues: CASRGLAGGRDEQFF.

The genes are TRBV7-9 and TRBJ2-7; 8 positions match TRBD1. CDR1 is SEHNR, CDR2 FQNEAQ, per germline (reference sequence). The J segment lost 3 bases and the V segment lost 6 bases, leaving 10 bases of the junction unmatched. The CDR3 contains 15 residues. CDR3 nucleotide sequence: TGTGCCAGCAGTTTTCCCCGGACAGGGAGCTACGAGCAGTACTTC. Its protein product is CASSFPRTGSYEQYF.

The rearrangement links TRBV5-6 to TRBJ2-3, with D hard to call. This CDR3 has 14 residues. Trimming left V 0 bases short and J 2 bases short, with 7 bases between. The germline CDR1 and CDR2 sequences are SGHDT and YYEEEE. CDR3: CASSLVTPTDTQYF. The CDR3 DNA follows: TGTGCCAGCAGCTTGGTAACCCCCACAGATACGCAGTATTTT.

CDR3 nucleotides: TGTGCCAGCAGTTACTCAGCGACAGGGAGCGCCTACGAGCAGTACTTC. As protein: CASSYSATGSAYEQYF. The genes are TRBV6-6 and TRBJ2-7; 7 positions match TRBD1. Germline lookup yields CDR1 MNHNY and CDR2 SVGAGI (reference sequence). The CDR3 is made up of 16 amino acids. Unmatched junction bases numbered 7, after V lost 0 bases and J lost 2 bases.

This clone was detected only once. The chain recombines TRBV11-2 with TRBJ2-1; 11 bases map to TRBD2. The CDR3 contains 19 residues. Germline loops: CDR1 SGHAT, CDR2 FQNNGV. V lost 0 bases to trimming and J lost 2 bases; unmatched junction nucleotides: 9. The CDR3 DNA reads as TGTGCCAGCAGCTTAGATAGTGTTCTAGCGGGGGGACCCTACAATGAGCAGTTCTTC. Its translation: CASSLDSVLAGGPYNEQFF. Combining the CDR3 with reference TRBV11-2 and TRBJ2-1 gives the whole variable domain EAGVAQSPRYKIIEKRQSVAFWCNPISGHATLYWYQQILGQGPKLLIQFQNNGVVDDSQLPKDRFSAERLKGVDSTLKIQPAKLEDSAVYLCASSLDSVLAGGPYNEQFFGPGTRLTVL.

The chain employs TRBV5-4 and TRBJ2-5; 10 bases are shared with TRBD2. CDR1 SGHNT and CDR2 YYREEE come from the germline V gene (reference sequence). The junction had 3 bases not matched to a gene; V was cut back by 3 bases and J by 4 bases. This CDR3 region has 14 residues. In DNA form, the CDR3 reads TGTGCCAGCAGCTCCCAGCGGGGGGGAGAGACCCAGTACTTC. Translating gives CASSSQRGGETQYF.

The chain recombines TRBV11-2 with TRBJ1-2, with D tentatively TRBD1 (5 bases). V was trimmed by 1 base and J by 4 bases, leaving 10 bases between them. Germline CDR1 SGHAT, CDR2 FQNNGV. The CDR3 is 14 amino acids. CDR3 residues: CASSLGGTTYGYTF. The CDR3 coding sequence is TGTGCCAGCAGCTTAGGGGGCACGACCTATGGCTACACCTTC. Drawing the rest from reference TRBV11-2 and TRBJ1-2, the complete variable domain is EAGVAQSPRYKIIEKRQSVAFWCNPISGHATLYWYQQILGQGPKLLIQFQNNGVVDDSQLPKDRFSAERLKGVDSTLKIQPAKLEDSAVYLCASSLGGTTYGYTFGSGTRLTVV.

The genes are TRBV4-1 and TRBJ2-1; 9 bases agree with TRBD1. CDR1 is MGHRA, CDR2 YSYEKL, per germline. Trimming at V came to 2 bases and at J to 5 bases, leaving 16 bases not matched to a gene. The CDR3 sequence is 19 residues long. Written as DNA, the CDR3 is TGCGCCAGCAGCCAACGACCCCTCGTGAGGGACAGGGTCCACAATGAGCAGTTCTTC. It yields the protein CASSQRPLVRDRVHNEQFF.

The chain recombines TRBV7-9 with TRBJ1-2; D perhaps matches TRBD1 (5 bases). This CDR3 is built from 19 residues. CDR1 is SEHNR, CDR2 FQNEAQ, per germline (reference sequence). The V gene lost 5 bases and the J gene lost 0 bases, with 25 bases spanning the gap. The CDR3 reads CASSTQRRGLAPPNYGYTF. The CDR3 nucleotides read TGTGCCAGCAGCACCCAGAGAAGGGGCCTTGCCCCTCCTAACTATGGCTACACCTTC.

The CDR3 DNA follows: TGTGCCAGCAGCCGGGACGGATCCACAGATACGCAGTATTTT. Translated: CASSRDGSTDTQYF. V gene TRBV4-2 combines with J gene TRBJ2-3; D is tentatively TRBD1 or TRBD2 (5 bases each). This CDR3 has 14 residues. The germline CDR1 and CDR2 sequences are LGHNA and YNFKEQ. V dropped 4 bases and J dropped 2 bases, with 10 bases sitting between them.

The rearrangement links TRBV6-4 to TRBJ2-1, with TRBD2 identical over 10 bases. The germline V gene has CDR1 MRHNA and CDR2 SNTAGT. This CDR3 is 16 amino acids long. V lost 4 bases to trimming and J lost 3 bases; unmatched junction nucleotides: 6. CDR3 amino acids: CASSVGGTSDYNEQFF. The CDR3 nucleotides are TGTGCCAGCAGTGTAGGCGGGACTAGCGACTACAATGAGCAGTTCTTC.

The CDR3 loop is CANAGTGGLNEQFF. For the CDR3, the DNA is TGTGCCAACGCCGGGACAGGGGGTCTCAATGAGCAGTTCTTC. The gene calls are TRBV10-3 and TRBJ2-1; 11 nucleotides line up with TRBD1. Germline V CDR1 and CDR2: ENHRY, SYGVKD. The CDR3 runs 14 residues. Unmatched junction bases numbered 8, after V lost 10 bases and J lost 6 bases.

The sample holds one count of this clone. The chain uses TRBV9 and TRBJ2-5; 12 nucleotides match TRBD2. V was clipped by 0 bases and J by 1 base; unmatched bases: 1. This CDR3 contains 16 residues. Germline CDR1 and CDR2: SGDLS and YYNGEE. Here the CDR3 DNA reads TGTGCCAGCAGCGTAGGACTAGCGGGGGTCCAAGAGACCCAGTACTTC. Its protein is CASSVGLAGVQETQYF.